A single sample is the source of the 25 T cell receptor beta chains below, sequenced in a study of metastatic and nonmetastatic thyroid tumors. Thyroid surgery was performed in patients who had received no treatment beforehand. TCRdb reprocessed the PCR reads using MiXCR. Here the sample spans 25,000 to 35,000 clones, 25% to 30% being singletons. The sequenced sample consisted of blood. The receptors were sampled from a female donor with papillary thyroid cancer or a benign thyroid nodule (not recorded which). Some clones in this sample may be carry-over from other donors' samples.

J is TRBJ2-1 and V is TRBV11-1; maybe TRBD2 (7 bases). Germline CDR1 and CDR2: SGHAT and FQDESV (reference sequence). The CDR3 is 17 residues long. The V end lost 1 base, the J end lost 6 bases, and 19 bases lay between the germline ends. Written as DNA, the CDR3 is TGTGCCAGCAGCTTAGGAGGGGGGGCTAGCGTAGTCAATGAGCAGTTCTTC. Translation gives CASSLGGGASVVNEQFF.

The rearrangement uses TRBV6-1 and TRBJ2-7; D not resolved. The CDR3 has 14 residues. The V gene's germline CDR1 is MNHNS and CDR2 SASEGT. Between the trimmed V and J ends, which lost 3 bases and 2 bases, there was a span of 11 bases. The CDR3 nucleotides are TGTGCCAGCAGTGACGGAGACGGACCCTACGAGCAGTACTTC. The encoded protein is CASSDGDGPYEQYF.

The V call is TRBV28, the J call TRBJ1-1, with D unresolved. The CDR3 contains 14 residues. Trimming stripped 5 bases from V and 1 base from J, with 11 bases between. Germline V CDR1 and CDR2: MDHEN, SYDVKM. For the CDR3, the DNA is TGTGCCAGCAGTCCATCACGGAAGAACACTGAAGCTTTCTTT. It translates to CASSPSRKNTEAFF.

This clone has only a few counts. Without the conserved terminal phenylalanine or tryptophan, this CDR3 likely stems from a read error. Because the CDR3's place on the DNA is in doubt, the DNA is left out and the CDR3 is given as listed by TCRdb. The chain is built from TRBV19 and TRBJ1-2. The CDR3 extends over 12 residues, inclusive of both ends. In germline, CDR1 is LNHDA, CDR2 SQIVND (reference sequence). The CDR3 loop is CAGSIGGALHTV.

This clone was counted ten times or more. The chain employs TRBV27 and TRBJ2-2; D assignment may be TRBD1 or TRBD2 (6 bases each). V lost 4 bases and J lost 6, with 12 bases in between. The CDR3 has 14 amino acids. From germline, CDR1 is MNHEY and CDR2 SMNVEV (reference sequence). The CDR3 DNA reads TGTGCCAGCAGTTCGGCAGGGGAGGCCGGGGAGCTGTTTTTT. Its protein is CASSSAGEAGELFF.

This clone was counted many times. One base away lies a much larger clone, so this may be a sequencing read error. V is TRBV24-1 and J is TRBJ2-1; TRBD1 matches at 9 bases. The CDR3 runs to 16 residues. Germline V gene data show CDR1 as KGHDR and CDR2 as SFDVKD. With V trimmed by 4 bases and J by 9 bases, 12 bases remained unmatched. CDR3 protein: CATSDPRPGTGTEQFF. CDR3 bases: TGTGCCACCAGTGACCCCCGCCCCGGGACAGGGACTGAGCAGTTCTTC.

The chain recombines TRBV5-6 with TRBJ2-7; possibly TRBD1 or TRBD2 for D (5 bases each). Germline CDR1 SGHDT, CDR2 YYEEEE. Trimming cost V 5 bases and J 1 base, with 13 bases left between them. The CDR3 runs to 14 residues. DNA of the CDR3: TGTGCCAGCAGAGTGTGGGACGGGTCCTACGAGCAGTACTTC. The encoded protein is CASRVWDGSYEQYF.

This clone was seen ten or more times. The CDR3 is CASSLRAQAQHF. The CDR3 nucleotides are TGTGCCAGCAGTTTACGGGCCCAGGCCCAGCATTTT. The chain has TRBV28 and TRBJ1-5; D is uncertain. The germline V and J ends were trimmed by 2 bases and 11 bases, with 10 bases remaining between them. The CDR3 is made up of 12 amino acids. CDR1 and CDR2 from the germline V gene are MDHEN and SYDVKM.

In this sample, this clone turned up many times. V and J are TRBV2 and TRBJ1-5, with 7 positions matching TRBD1. In germline, CDR1 is SNHLY, CDR2 FYNNEI. After removal of 8 bases from V and 6 bases from J, the junction contained 10 bases not matched to a gene. This CDR3 is built from 14 residues. The CDR3 spells CASGADRVGQPQHF. DNA of the CDR3: TGTGCCAGCGGTGCTGACAGGGTCGGTCAGCCCCAGCATTTT. Based on the CDR3 plus reference TRBV2 and TRBJ1-5, the full variable domain is EPEVTQTPSHQVTQMGQEVILRCVPISNHLYFYWYRQILGQKVEFLVSFYNNEISEKSEIFDDQFSVERPDGSNFTLKIRSTKLEDSAMYFCASGADRVGQPQHFGDGTRLSIL.

The V call is TRBV5-1, the J call TRBJ2-2, with no clear D. Trimming cost V 1 base and J 4 bases, with 14 bases left between them. The CDR3 consists of 16 residues. CDR1 and CDR2 from the germline V gene are SGHRS and YFSETQ. CDR3 region: CASSLSHEWPTGELFF. The CDR3 region has the DNA TGCGCCAGCAGCTTGTCCCACGAGTGGCCCACCGGGGAGCTGTTTTTT.

This clone was observed at least ten times. The chain couples TRBV27 to TRBJ1-1; D is uncertain. CDR3 length equals 13 residues. The V and J ends lost 4 bases and 1 base respectively, with 7 bases between them. Per the germline V gene, CDR1 is MNHEY and CDR2 is SMNVEV (reference sequence). This CDR3 is CASSWKENTEAFF. In DNA, the CDR3 is TGTGCCAGCAGTTGGAAGGAGAACACTGAAGCTTTCTTT.

This clone came up many times. This chain uses TRBV5-5 with TRBJ2-7; 8 bases align to TRBD1. Germline V gene sequence: CDR1 SGHKS, CDR2 YYEKEE (reference sequence). The CDR3 consists of 13 residues. J was trimmed by 6 bases and V by 4 bases; bases with no gene match: 6. CDR3 nucleotides: TGTGCCAGCAGCCCGACAGGGGTGGGCGAGCAGTACTTC. Translation gives CASSPTGVGEQYF.

This clone has ten or more counts. The chain uses TRBV4-3 and TRBJ1-5, with D possibly matching TRBD1 (5 bases). In germline, CDR1 is LGHNA, CDR2 YSLEER. CDR3 size: 14 residues. The V end lost 4 bases, the J end lost 6 bases, and 13 bases lay between the germline ends. This chain's CDR3 is CASSRDTGLQPQHF. Here the CDR3 DNA reads TGCGCCAGCAGCCGAGATACGGGGCTTCAGCCCCAGCATTTT.

This clone was observed many times. The chain employs TRBV11-2 and TRBJ2-7, with D tentatively TRBD2 (6 bases). The V and J ends lost 3 bases and 6 bases respectively, with 18 bases between them. The CDR3 loop spans 15 amino acids. Germline loops: CDR1 SGHAT, CDR2 FQNNGV. The CDR3 is CASSFTTGTDCEQYF. The CDR3 DNA reads as TGTGCCAGCAGCTTTACAACCGGGACTGACTGCGAGCAGTACTTC.

The chain joins TRBV9 to TRBJ1-2; D ambiguous. The V and J ends lost 6 bases and 8 bases respectively, with 14 bases between them. Germline V gene lookup returns CDR1 SGDLS and CDR2 YYNGEE. The CDR3 has 12 residues. The CDR3 DNA reads as TGTGCCAGCATGACGGCCGTGGGGGGCTACACCTTC. This translates into CASMTAVGGYTF. Filled out from reference TRBV9 and TRBJ1-2, the complete variable domain reads DSGVTQTPKHLITATGQRVTLRCSPRSGDLSVYWYQQSLDQGLQFLIQYYNGEERAKGNILERFSAQQFPDLHSELNLSSLELGDSALYFCASMTAVGGYTFGSGTRLTVV.

This clone showed up many times. The identical CDR3 is also encoded by other nucleotide sequences in the sample. V is TRBV5-1 and J is TRBJ2-2; 9 bases line up with TRBD1. Germline V CDR1 and CDR2: SGHRS, YFSETQ. The CDR3 sequence is 17 residues long. The V gene end was trimmed by 3 bases and the J gene end by 1 base; junction bases not matched to a gene: 7. The CDR3 sequence is CASSSTQGALNTGELFF. CDR3 nucleotides: TGCGCCAGCAGCTCCACACAGGGGGCCCTGAACACCGGGGAGCTGTTTTTT.

This clone occurred many times. The CDR3 DNA follows: TGTGCCAGCAGCGTAGGAGCGGGCGGTTATCAGCCCCAGCATTTT. Amino acid sequence: CASSVGAGGYQPQHF. The chain uses TRBV9 and TRBJ1-5; no firm D call. The length of the CDR3 is 15 residues. Germline V gene sequence: CDR1 SGDLS, CDR2 YYNGEE. Trimming removed 0 bases from V and 5 bases from J, with 12 bases in between.

This chain connects TRBV20-1 to TRBJ2-7; D uncertain. This CDR3 region has 12 residues. Trimming removed 5 bases from V and 5 bases from J, with 13 bases in between. The V gene's germline CDR1 is DFQATT and CDR2 SNEGSKA (reference sequence). CDR3 amino acids: CSASPPPNEQYF. The CDR3, as DNA: TGCAGTGCTTCCCCCCCCCCAAACGAGCAGTACTTC.

For this clone: As the CDR3 is not closed by the conserved phenylalanine or tryptophan, this likely results from a read error. J is TRBJ2-2 and V is TRBV6-1, with 9 bases fitting TRBD1. Trimming cost V 4 bases and J 7 bases; bases outside gene matches: 7. Per the germline V gene, CDR1 is MNHNS and CDR2 is SASEGT. The CDR3 is 15 residues long. The CDR3 loop is CASSVSGTGFGELFL. The CDR3 nucleotides read TGTGCCAGCAGTGTCTCCGGGACAGGGTTCGGGGAGCTGTTTCTT.

The J gene is TRBJ2-3, the V gene TRBV18; D gene ambiguous. This CDR3 has 13 amino acids. V was trimmed by 3 bases and J by 11 bases, leaving 15 bases between them. Per the germline V gene, CDR1 is KGHSH and CDR2 is LQKENI. The CDR3 is CASSPYYTHKQYF. DNA of the CDR3: TGTGCCAGCTCACCCTATTACACACATAAGCAGTATTTT.

This clone is judged medium-sized. The gene calls are TRBV19 and TRBJ1-6, with 7 positions matching TRBD1. Per the germline V gene, CDR1 is LNHDA and CDR2 is SQIVND (reference sequence). The CDR3 length is 15 residues. Trimming cost V 5 bases and J 9 bases; bases outside gene matches: 10. The CDR3 spells CASSLLTGSGSPLHF. The CDR3 DNA reads as TGTGCCAGTAGTCTGCTGACAGGGTCGGGTTCACCCCTCCACTTT.

This clone appeared a single time. V and J are TRBV6-1 and TRBJ2-1; 9 nucleotides align to TRBD1. V trimming: 7 bases; J trimming: 9 bases; junction bases outside the gene matches: 16. The germline CDR1 and CDR2 sequences are MNHNS and SASEGT. This CDR3 spans 16 amino acids. The CDR3 loop reads CASITNLGQGFREQFF. The CDR3 region has the DNA TGTGCCAGCATAACCAACCTGGGACAGGGCTTTCGTGAGCAGTTCTTC.

In its sample, this clone was seen a few times. V usage is TRBV12-3 or TRBV12-4 and J usage is TRBJ1-6, with D perhaps TRBD1 (5 bases). This CDR3 comprises 15 residues. V dropped 5 bases and J dropped 9 bases, with 17 bases sitting between them. The CDR3 protein is CASSAQGGDPSPLHF. In nucleotides, the CDR3 is TGTGCCAGCAGTGCCCAAGGAGGGGATCCTTCACCCCTCCACTTT.

Many counts were recorded for this clone. V and J are TRBV20-1 and TRBJ1-4; 8 bases agree with TRBD1. The CDR3 totals 13 residues. Looked up from germline, CDR1 is DFQATT and CDR2 is SNEGSKA (reference sequence). V lost 3 bases, J lost 8 bases, and 5 bases stayed unmatched. CDR3 amino acids: CSASQGAPEKLFF. The CDR3 DNA reads TGCAGTGCTAGTCAGGGGGCGCCCGAAAAACTGTTTTTT.

This clone was seen a handful of times. With a much larger clone just one base away, this may be a read error. The chain employs TRBV7-6 and TRBJ2-1, with TRBD1 as a possible D gene (5 bases). This CDR3 contains 12 residues. With 6 bases removed from V and 12 bases from J, the gap between germline ends came to 15 bases. Per germline, CDR1 SGHVS and CDR2 FNYEAQ. CDR3 region: CASSKGVEAQFF. The DNA of the CDR3 is TGTGCCAGCAGTAAAGGGGTAGAGGCGCAGTTCTTC.